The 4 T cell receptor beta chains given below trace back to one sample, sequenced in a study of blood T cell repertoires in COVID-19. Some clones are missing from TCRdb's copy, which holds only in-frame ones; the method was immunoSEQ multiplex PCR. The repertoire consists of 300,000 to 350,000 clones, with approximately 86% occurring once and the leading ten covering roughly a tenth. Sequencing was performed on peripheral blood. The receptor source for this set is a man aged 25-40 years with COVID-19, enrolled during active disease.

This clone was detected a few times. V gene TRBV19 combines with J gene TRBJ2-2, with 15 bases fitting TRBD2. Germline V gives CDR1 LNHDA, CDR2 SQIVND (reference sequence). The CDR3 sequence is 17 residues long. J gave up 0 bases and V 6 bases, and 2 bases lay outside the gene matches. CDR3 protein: CASRGLAGGSNTGELFF. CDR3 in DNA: TGTGCCAGTAGAGGACTAGCGGGGGGGTCGAACACCGGGGAGCTGTTTTTT. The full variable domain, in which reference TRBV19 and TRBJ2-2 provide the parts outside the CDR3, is DGGITQSPKYLFRKEGQNVTLSCEQNLNHDAMYWYRQDPGQGLRLIYYSQIVNDFQKGDIAEGYSVSREKKESFPLTVTSAQKNPTAFYLCASRGLAGGSNTGELFFGEGSRLTVL.

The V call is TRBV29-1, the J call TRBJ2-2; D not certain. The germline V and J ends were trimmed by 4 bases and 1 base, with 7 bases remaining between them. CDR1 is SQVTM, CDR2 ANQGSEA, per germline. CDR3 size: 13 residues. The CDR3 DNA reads TGCAGCGTTGGTGTCCAGAACACCGGGGAGCTGTTTTTT. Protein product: CSVGVQNTGELFF.

This CDR3 is CASSIGGGHFNQPQHF. As DNA, the CDR3 is TGTGCCAGTAGTATAGGAGGGGGACACTTCAATCAGCCCCAGCATTTT. The chain carries TRBV19 and TRBJ1-5; TRBD1 is a possible D gene (6 bases). V was trimmed by 1 base and J by 3 bases, leaving 13 bases between them. The CDR3 runs 16 residues. Germline lookup yields CDR1 LNHDA and CDR2 SQIVND (reference sequence). Using reference TRBV19 and TRBJ1-5 for the parts outside the CDR3, the full variable domain is DGGITQSPKYLFRKEGQNVTLSCEQNLNHDAMYWYRQDPGQGLRLIYYSQIVNDFQKGDIAEGYSVSREKKESFPLTVTSAQKNPTAFYLCASSIGGGHFNQPQHFGDGTRLSIL.

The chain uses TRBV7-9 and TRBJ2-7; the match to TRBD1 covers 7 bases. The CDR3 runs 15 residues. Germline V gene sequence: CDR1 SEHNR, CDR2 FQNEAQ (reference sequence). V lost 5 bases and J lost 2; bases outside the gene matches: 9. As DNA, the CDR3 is TGTGCCAGCAGCCCCCGGGACAGCCGTGCCTACGAGCAGTACTTC. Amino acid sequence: CASSPRDSRAYEQYF.